Sequencing of this T cell receptor (beta chain) was carried out in a study of graft-versus-host responses after intestinal transplantation. Study-wide results and caveats: The study associated peak circulating GvH clone levels with early post-transplant HvG declines.

Trimming took 2 bases from V and 2 from J, leaving 13 bases between them. The V gene's germline CDR1 is SGDLS and CDR2 YYNGEE. The CDR3 runs to 15 residues. Comments on this clone: No antigen is known for it.

The protocol was immunoSEQ multiplex PCR, while the TCRdb copy is restricted to in-frame clones and leaves out a portion. Here the sample spans under 95,000 clones, more than 80% being singletons. This specimen consisted of unstimulated CD8+ T cells sorted from spleen or lymph node cells, obtained before intestinal transplant. The sequence was collected from a human donor who received an intestinal transplant. The genes are TRBV9 and TRBJ1-1; D ambiguous. The CDR3 DNA reads as TGTGCCAGCAGCGTTCCGACGGGAGAAAACACTGAAGCTTTCTTT. It is translated as CASSVPTGENTEAFF.